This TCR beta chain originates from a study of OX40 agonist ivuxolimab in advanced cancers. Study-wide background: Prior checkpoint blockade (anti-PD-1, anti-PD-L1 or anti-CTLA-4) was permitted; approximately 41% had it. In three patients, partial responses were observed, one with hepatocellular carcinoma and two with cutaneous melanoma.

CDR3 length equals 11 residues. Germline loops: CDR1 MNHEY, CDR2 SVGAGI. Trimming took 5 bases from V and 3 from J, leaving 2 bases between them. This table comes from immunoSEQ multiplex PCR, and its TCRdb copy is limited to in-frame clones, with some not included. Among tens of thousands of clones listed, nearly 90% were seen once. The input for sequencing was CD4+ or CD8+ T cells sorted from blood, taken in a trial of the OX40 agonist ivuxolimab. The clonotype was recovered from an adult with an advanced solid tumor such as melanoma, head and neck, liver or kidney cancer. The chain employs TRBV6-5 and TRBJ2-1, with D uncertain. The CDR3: CASSRYNEQFF. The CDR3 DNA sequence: TGTGCCAGCAGTCGCTACAATGAGCAGTTCTTC.